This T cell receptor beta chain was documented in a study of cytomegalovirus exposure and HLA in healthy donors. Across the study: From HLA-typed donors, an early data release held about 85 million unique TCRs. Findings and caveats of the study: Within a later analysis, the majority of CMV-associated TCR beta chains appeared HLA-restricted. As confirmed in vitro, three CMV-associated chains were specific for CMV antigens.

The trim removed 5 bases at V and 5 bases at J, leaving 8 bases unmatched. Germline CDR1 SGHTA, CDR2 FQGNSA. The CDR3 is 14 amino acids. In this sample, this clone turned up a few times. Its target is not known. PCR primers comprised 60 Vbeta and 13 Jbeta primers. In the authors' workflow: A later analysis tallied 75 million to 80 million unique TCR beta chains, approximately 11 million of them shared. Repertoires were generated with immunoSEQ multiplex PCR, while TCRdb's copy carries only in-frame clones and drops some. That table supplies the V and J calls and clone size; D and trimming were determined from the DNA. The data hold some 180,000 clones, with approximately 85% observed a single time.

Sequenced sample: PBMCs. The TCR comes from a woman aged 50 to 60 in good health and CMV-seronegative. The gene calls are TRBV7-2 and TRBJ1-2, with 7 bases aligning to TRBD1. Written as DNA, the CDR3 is TGTGCCAGCAGCCCAAACAGGGGTGGGTATGGCTACACCTTC. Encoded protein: CASSPNRGGYGYTF.